Given below is one T cell receptor beta chain in context. Its matching antigen is unknown. The data stem from a study of response to subunit inactivated influenza vaccine. TCRdb called the RT-PCR reads again in MiXCR, with one record for every CDR3 protein. The repertoire holds more than 150,000 distinct CDR3 sequences, about 9.3% seen once, with about 11% in the top ten. Study-level findings and limits: Each seasonal influenza vaccination, the authors suggested, recruits few new T cells.

Germline V lookup: CDR1 SGHRS, CDR2 YFSETQ. The CDR3 covers 13 residues. The V end lost 4 bases, the J end lost 5 bases, and 12 bases lay between the germline ends. Sequences were derived from non-naive T cells sorted from PBMCs, sampled on the day of vaccination. This clonotype was sampled from a man aged 45-65 years who received an inactivated influenza vaccine. The chain links TRBV5-1 to TRBJ1-1; D is possibly TRBD1 (5 bases). The CDR3 DNA reads as TGCGCCAGCAGCCGCCCGGGGGTAACTGAAGCTTTCTTT. The encoded protein is CASSRPGVTEAFF.